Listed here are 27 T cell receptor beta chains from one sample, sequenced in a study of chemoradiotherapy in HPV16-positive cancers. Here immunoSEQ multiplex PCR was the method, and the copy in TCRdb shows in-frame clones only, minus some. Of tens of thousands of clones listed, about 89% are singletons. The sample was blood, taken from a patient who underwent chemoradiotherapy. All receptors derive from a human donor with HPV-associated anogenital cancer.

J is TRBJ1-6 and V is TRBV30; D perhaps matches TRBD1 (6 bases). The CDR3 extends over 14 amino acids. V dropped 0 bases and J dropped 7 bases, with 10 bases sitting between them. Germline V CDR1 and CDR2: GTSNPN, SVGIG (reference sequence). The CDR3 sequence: CAWSVQGRNSPLHF. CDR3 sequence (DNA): TGTGCCTGGAGTGTGCAGGGGAGGAATTCACCCCTCCACTTT.

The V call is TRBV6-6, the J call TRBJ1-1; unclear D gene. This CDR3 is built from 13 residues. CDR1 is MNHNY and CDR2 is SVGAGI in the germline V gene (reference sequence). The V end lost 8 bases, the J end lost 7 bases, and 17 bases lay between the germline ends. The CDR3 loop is CASSRGGQGEAFF. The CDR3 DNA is TGTGCCAGCTCCAGAGGAGGGCAAGGTGAAGCTTTCTTT.

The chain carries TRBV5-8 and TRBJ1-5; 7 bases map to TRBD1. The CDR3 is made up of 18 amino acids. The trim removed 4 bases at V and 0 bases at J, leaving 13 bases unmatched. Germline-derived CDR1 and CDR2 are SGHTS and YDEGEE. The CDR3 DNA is TGTGCCAGCAGCAATTCCCGACAGGGAACTCCTAGCAATCAGCCCCAGCATTTT. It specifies CASSNSRQGTPSNQPQHF. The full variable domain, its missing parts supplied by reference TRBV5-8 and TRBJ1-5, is EAGVTQSPTHLIKTRGQQATLRCSPISGHTSVYWYQQALGLGLQFLLWYDEGEERNRGNFPPRFSGRQFPNYSSELNVNALELEDSALYLCASSNSRQGTPSNQPQHFGDGTRLSIL.

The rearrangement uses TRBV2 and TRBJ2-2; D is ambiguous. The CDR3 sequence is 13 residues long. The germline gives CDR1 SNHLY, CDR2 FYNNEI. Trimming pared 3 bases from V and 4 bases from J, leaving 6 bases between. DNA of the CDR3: TGTGCCAGCAGTGAGCCAGCCACCGGGGAGCTGTTTTTT. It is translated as CASSEPATGELFF.

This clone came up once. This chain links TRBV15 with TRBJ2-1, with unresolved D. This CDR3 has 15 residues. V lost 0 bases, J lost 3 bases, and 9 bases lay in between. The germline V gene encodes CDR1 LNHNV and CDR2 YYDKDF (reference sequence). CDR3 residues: CATSRDYGLYNEQFF. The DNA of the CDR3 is TGTGCCACCAGCAGAGATTACGGTCTCTACAATGAGCAGTTCTTC.

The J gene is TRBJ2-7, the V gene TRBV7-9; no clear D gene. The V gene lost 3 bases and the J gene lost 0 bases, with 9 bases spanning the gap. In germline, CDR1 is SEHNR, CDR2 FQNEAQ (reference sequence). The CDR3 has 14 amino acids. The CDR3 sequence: CASSFQQSSYEQYF. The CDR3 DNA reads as TGTGCCAGCAGCTTCCAACAGAGCTCCTACGAGCAGTACTTC.

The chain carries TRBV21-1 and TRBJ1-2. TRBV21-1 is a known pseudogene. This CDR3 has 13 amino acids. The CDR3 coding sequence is TGTGCCAGCAGCAACGTAGATAACTATGGCTACACCTTC. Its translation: CASSNVDNYGYTF.

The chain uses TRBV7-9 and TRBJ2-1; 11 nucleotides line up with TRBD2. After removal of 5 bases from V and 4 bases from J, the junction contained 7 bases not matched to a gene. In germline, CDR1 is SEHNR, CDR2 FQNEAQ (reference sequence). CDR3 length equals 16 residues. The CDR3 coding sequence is TGTGCCAGCAGCCGGCTAGCGGGAGGTAATTACAATGAGCAGTTCTTC. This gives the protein CASSRLAGGNYNEQFF.

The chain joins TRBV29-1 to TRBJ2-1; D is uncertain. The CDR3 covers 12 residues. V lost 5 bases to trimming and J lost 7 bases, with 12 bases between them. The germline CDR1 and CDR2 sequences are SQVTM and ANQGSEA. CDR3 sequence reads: CSVLRARNEQFF. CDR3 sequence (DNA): TGCAGCGTTCTCCGGGCGAGGAATGAGCAGTTCTTC.

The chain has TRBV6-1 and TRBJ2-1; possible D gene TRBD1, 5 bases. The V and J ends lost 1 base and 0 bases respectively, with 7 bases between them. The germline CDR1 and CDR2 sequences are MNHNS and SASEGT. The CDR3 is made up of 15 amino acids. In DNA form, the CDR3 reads TGTGCCAGCAGTGAAGGACAGTACTCCTACAATGAGCAGTTCTTC. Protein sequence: CASSEGQYSYNEQFF.

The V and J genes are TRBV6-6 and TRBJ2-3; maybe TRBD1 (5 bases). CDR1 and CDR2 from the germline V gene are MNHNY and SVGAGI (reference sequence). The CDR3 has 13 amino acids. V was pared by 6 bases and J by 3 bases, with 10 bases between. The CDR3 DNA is TGTGCCAGCAGCGAGCCAGGGACAGATACGCAGTATTTT. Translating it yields CASSEPGTDTQYF.

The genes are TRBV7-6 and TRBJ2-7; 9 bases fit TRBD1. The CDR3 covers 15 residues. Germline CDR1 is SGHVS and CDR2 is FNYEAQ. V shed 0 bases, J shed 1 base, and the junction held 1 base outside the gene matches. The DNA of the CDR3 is TGTGCCAGCAGCTTAGCCGGGACAGGGTCCTACGAGCAGTACTTC. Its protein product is CASSLAGTGSYEQYF.

This CDR3 reads CAWRTGSTDTQYF. CDR3 coding DNA: TGTGCCTGGCGGACAGGGAGCACAGATACGCAGTATTTT. V usage is TRBV30 and J usage is TRBJ2-3; 8 bases match TRBD1. The germline V gene encodes CDR1 GTSNPN and CDR2 SVGIG (reference sequence). The CDR3 sequence is 13 residues long. V lost 5 bases, J lost 0 bases, and 1 base stayed unmatched.

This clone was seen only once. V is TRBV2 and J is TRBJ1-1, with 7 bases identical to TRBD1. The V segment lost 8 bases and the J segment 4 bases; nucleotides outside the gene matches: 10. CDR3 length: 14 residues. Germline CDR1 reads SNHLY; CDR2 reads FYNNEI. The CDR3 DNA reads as TGTGCCAGCGTCCAGGGGGAGGGGAGCACTGAAGCTTTCTTT. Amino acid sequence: CASVQGEGSTEAFF. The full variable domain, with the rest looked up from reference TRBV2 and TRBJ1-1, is EPEVTQTPSHQVTQMGQEVILRCVPISNHLYFYWYRQILGQKVEFLVSFYNNEISEKSEIFDDQFSVERPDGSNFTLKIRSTKLEDSAMYFCASVQGEGSTEAFFGQGTRLTVV.

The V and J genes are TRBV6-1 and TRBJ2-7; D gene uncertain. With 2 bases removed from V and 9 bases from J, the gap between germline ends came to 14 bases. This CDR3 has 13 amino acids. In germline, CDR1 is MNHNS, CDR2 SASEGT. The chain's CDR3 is CASSEPDLRWQYF. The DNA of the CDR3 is TGTGCCAGCAGTGAACCGGATTTGAGGTGGCAGTACTTC.

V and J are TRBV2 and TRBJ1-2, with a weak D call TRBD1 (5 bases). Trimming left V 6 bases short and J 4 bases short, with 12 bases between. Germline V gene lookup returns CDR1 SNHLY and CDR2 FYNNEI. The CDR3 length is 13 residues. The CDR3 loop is CASSLRDGYGYTF. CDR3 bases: TGTGCCAGCAGCCTCCGGGACGGCTATGGCTACACCTTC.

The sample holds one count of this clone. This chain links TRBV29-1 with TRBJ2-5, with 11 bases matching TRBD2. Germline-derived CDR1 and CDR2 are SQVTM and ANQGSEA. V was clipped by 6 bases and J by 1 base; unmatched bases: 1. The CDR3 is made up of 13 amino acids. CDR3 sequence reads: CSVGTSGQETQYF. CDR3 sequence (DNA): TGCAGCGTCGGGACTAGCGGCCAAGAGACCCAGTACTTC.

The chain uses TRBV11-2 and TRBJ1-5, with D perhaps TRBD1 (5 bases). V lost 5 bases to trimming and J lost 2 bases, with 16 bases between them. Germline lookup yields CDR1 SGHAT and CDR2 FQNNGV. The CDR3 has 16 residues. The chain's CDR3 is CASSPREGGGNQPQHF. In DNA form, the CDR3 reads TGTGCCAGCAGCCCCCGAGAGGGAGGGGGCAATCAGCCCCAGCATTTT.

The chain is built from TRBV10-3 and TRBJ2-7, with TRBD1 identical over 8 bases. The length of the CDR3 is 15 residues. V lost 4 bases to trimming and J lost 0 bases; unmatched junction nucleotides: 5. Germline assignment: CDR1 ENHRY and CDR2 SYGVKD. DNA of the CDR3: TGTGCCATCAGTGGTGCGGGACAGGCCTCCTACGAGCAGTACTTC. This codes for CAISGAGQASYEQYF.

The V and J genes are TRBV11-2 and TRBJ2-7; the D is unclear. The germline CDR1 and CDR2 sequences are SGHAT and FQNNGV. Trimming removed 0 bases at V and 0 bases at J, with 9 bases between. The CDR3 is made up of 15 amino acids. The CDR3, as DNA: TGTGCCAGCAGCTTAGATCAAGACGGCTCCTACGAGCAGTACTTC. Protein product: CASSLDQDGSYEQYF.

DNA for the CDR3: TGTGCCAGCAGCTTAGCGGGGACAGGAGTGAACACTGAAGCTTTCTTT. Translated, it gives CASSLAGTGVNTEAFF. V and J are TRBV7-3 and TRBJ1-1, with 8 positions matching TRBD1. CDR1 is SGHTA, CDR2 FQGTGA, per germline. The CDR3 has 16 amino acids. With V trimmed by 2 bases and J by 0 bases, 5 bases remained unmatched.

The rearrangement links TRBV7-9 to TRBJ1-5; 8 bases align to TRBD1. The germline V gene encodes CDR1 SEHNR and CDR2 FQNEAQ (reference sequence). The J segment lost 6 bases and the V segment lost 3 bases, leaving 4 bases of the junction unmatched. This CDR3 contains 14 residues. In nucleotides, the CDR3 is TGTGCCAGCAGCTTGGCAGGGGGCGGTCAGCCCCAGCATTTT. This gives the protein CASSLAGGGQPQHF.

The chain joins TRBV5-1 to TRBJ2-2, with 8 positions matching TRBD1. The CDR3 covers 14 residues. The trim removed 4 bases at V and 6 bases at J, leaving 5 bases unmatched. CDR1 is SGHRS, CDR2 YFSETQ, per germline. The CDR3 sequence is CASSQGAGAGELFF. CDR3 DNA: TGCGCCAGCAGCCAGGGGGCTGGTGCCGGGGAGCTGTTTTTT.

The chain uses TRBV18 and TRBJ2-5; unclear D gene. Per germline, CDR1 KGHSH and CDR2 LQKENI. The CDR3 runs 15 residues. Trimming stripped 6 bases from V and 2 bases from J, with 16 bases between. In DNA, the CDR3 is TGTGCCAGCTCCCCATCGACACTTAAACAAGAGACCCAGTACTTC. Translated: CASSPSTLKQETQYF.

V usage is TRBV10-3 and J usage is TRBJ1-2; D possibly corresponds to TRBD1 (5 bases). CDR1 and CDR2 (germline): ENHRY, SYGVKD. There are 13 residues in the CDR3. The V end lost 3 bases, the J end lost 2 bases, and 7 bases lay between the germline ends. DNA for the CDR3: TGTGCCATCAGTGAATGGGGGAACTATGGCTACACCTTC. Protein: CAISEWGNYGYTF.

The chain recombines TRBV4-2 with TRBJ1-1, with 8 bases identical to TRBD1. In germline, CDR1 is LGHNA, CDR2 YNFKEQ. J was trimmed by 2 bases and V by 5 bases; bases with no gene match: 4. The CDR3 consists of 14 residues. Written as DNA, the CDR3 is TGTGCCAGCAGCAATGGACAGGGTAACACTGAAGCTTTCTTT. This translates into CASSNGQGNTEAFF.

The CDR3 loop reads CASVRLPRKNIQYF. The CDR3, as DNA: TGTGCCAGCGTTAGGCTACCCCGCAAAAACATTCAGTACTTC. The rearrangement links TRBV2 to TRBJ2-4; unclear D gene. There are 14 residues in the CDR3. Germline V gene lookup returns CDR1 SNHLY and CDR2 FYNNEI. Trimming took 8 bases from V and 3 from J, leaving 14 bases between them.